This T cell receptor beta chain was profiled in a study of shared clonotypes between healthy human individuals. Naive CD4+ cells were CD45RA-selected; the remaining cells were memory. Using immunoSEQ multiplex PCR, the repertoire was profiled, and TCRdb retains in-frame clones only, with some absent. The sample yields a few million clones, 93% seen once. The CDR3 length is 11 residues. V was pared by 4 bases and J by 9 bases, with 7 bases between. CDR1 is MDHEN, CDR2 SYDVKM, per germline. The chain uses TRBV28 and TRBJ1-5, with D possibly matching TRBD1 (5 bases). The sample comprised naive CD4+ T cells from PBMCs. Documented subset: CD45RA+ positively selected. The TCR sequence derives from a man aged 18 to 35 in good health. Some clones in this sample may be carry-over from other donors' samples. CDR3 DNA: TGTGCCAGCAGTTGGGGCGGGCCCCAGCATTTT. It translates to CASSWGGPQHF.